The T cell receptor beta chain described here comes from a study of cytomegalovirus exposure and HLA in healthy donors. Study results and limitations: Productive status was seen about 90% or about 30% of the time for most TCR beta V segments in an earlier analysis. Rarity held for most TCR sequences, but there were some public TCRs that occurred in many donors.

Though probably carrying unrecorded immune exposures, donors were nominally healthy at sampling. Concerning this clone: Its antigen remains unidentified.

Amplification used 60 Vbeta primers and 13 Jbeta primers. Some clones are missing from TCRdb's copy, which holds only in-frame ones; the method was immunoSEQ multiplex PCR. This sample has about 120,000 clones, with over 60% found just once. The clonotype was recovered from a man younger than 30 in good health and CMV-seronegative. Sequenced sample: PBMCs.

CDR3 residues: CASSLRGFYEQYF. CDR3 in DNA: TGTGCCAGCAGTTTACGCGGGTTCTACGAGCAGTACTTC. The V gene is TRBV27, the J gene TRBJ2-7, with D possibly being TRBD2 (5 bases). Trimming removed 2 bases at V and 3 bases at J, with 8 bases between. The CDR3 sequence is 13 residues long. The germline gives CDR1 MNHEY, CDR2 SMNVEV (reference sequence).